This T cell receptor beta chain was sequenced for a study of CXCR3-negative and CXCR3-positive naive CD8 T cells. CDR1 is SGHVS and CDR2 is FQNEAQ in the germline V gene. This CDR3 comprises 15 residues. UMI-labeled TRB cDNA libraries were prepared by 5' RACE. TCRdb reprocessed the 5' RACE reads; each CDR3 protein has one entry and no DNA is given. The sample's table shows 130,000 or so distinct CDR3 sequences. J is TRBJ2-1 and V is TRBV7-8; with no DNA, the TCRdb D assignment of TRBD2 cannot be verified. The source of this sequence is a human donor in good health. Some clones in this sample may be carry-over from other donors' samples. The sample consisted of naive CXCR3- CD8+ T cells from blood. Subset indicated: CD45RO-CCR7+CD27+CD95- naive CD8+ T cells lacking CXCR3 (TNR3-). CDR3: CASSLWAGGSYEQFF.